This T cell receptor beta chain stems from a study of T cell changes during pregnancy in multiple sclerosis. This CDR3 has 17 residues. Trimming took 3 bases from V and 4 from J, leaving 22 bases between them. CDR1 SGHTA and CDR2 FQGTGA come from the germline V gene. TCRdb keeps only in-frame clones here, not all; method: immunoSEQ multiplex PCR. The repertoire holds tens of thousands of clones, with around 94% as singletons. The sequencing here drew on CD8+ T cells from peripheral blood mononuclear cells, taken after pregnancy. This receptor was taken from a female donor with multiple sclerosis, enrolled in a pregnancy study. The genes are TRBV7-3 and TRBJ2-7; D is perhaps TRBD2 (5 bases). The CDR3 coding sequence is TGTGCCAGCAGCTTTGGGCAGCGGCAACCCTACTATTACGAGCAGTACTTC. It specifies CASSFGQRQPYYYEQYF.